Each of the 17 T cell receptor beta chains below was sequenced from the same sample in a study of glioma-infiltrating T cells. TCR alpha and beta CDR3 regions were amplified from RNA using iRepertoire nested multiplex PCR. Each CDR3 protein gets one entry after TCRdb re-called the multiplex PCR reads with MiXCR. The data contain more than 110,000 distinct CDR3 sequences, around 40% of them singletons. The sequenced sample consisted of glioma tissue, nonneoplastic brain tissue, or PBMCs (not recorded which). The receptors originated from a human donor with low-grade glioma or glioblastoma, undergoing nonglioma brain surgery, or in good health (not recorded which).

The chain couples TRBV20-1 to TRBJ1-1; D possibly corresponds to TRBD1 (5 bases). CDR1 is DFQATT, CDR2 SNEGSKA, per germline (reference sequence). V lost 3 bases and J 0 bases, leaving 11 bases between the germline ends. There are 14 residues in the CDR3. CDR3 loop: CSARERGLNTEAFF. The CDR3 bases are TGCAGTGCTAGGGAGAGGGGCTTGAACACTGAAGCTTTCTTT.

The rearrangement uses TRBV18 and TRBJ1-4; D is ambiguous. The CDR3 sequence is 13 residues long. V was shortened by 3 bases and J by 6 bases, with 8 bases between the two germline ends. CDR1 is KGHSH, CDR2 LQKENI, per germline. This CDR3 is CASSPSRDEKLFF. CDR3 sequence (DNA): TGTGCCAGCTCACCTTCGCGAGATGAAAAACTGTTTTTT.

V is TRBV4-1 and J is TRBJ2-1; D remains ambiguous. V shed 0 bases and J shed 1 base, with 10 bases lying between them. Looked up from germline, CDR1 is MGHRA and CDR2 is YSYEKL. The CDR3 runs 16 residues. Here the CDR3 DNA reads TGCGCCAGCAGCCAAGATCGACCGAATTCCTACAATGAGCAGTTCTTC. Its protein product is CASSQDRPNSYNEQFF.

J is TRBJ2-1 and V is TRBV7-2; D not resolved. The CDR3 totals 11 residues. Germline V gene sequence: CDR1 SGHTA, CDR2 FQGNSA. V lost 5 bases and J 6 bases, leaving 5 bases between the germline ends. CDR3 loop: CASSNPNEQFF. CDR3 in DNA: TGTGCCAGCAGCAACCCCAATGAGCAGTTCTTC.

The V and J genes are TRBV4-1 and TRBJ1-2, with D hard to call. Looked up from germline, CDR1 is MGHRA and CDR2 is YSYEKL. CDR3 length: 14 amino acids. Deletions cut 4 bases from V and 4 bases from J, with 13 bases between. The CDR3 spells CASSLLVEGYGYTF. CDR3 nucleotides: TGCGCCAGCAGCCTTCTCGTTGAAGGCTATGGCTACACCTTC.

This chain links TRBV20-1 with TRBJ2-4, with no clear D. V lost 1 base to trimming and J lost 5 bases, with 6 bases between them. Germline loops: CDR1 DFQATT, CDR2 SNEGSKA (reference sequence). CDR3 length equals 12 residues. For the CDR3, the DNA is TGCAGTGCTAGAGCTCGAGAAAACATTCAGTACTTC. It translates to CSARARENIQYF.

This clonotype has just a few counts. The chain has TRBV6-2 or TRBV6-3 and TRBJ2-4; weak D call: TRBD1 (5 bases). Looked up from germline, CDR1 is MNHEY and CDR2 is SVGEGT. The V gene lost 4 bases and the J gene lost 0 bases, with 10 bases spanning the gap. The CDR3 length is 15 residues. In DNA form, the CDR3 reads TGTGCCAGCAGTTTTGACAGACTAGCCAAAAACATTCAGTACTTC. Amino acid sequence: CASSFDRLAKNIQYF.

The chain combines TRBV6-6 with TRBJ2-1, with 11 bases matching TRBD2. Germline V gene lookup returns CDR1 MNHNY and CDR2 SVGAGI (reference sequence). CDR3 size: 17 residues. After removal of 2 bases from V and 4 bases from J, the junction contained 7 bases not matched to a gene. CDR3 coding DNA: TGTGCCAGCAGTTACACACCGACTAGCGGGGAGTACAATGAGCAGTTCTTC. It codes for CASSYTPTSGEYNEQFF.

The table lists this clonotype with a few counts. The chain employs TRBV6-1 and TRBJ2-1, with no clear D. Trimming took 4 bases from V and 0 from J, leaving 13 bases between them. Germline CDR1 and CDR2: MNHNS and SASEGT. The CDR3 totals 16 residues. CDR3 sequence reads: CASSGEYLGSYNEQFF. The CDR3 DNA reads as TGTGCCAGCAGTGGAGAATATTTAGGCTCCTACAATGAGCAGTTCTTC.

In this sample, this clonotype turned up a few times. This chain connects TRBV2 to TRBJ1-1; D ambiguous. Germline CDR1 SNHLY, CDR2 FYNNEI. V dropped 5 bases and J dropped 1 base, with 11 bases sitting between them. The CDR3 runs to 14 residues. For the CDR3, the DNA is TGTGCCAGCAGTTCAGGCGGCTCGAACACTGAAGCTTTCTTT. Its translation is CASSSGGSNTEAFF.

As regards this clonotype: Possible read error: a much larger clone is one base away. The chain is built from TRBV2 and TRBJ2-5, with D hard to call. Germline V gene data show CDR1 as SNHLY and CDR2 as FYNNEI. This CDR3 contains 11 residues. V dropped 4 bases and J dropped 2 bases, with 2 bases sitting between them. CDR3 DNA: TGTGCCAGCAGTGTTCAAGAGACCCAGTACTTC. This encodes CASSVQETQYF.

J is TRBJ2-7 and V is TRBV27; 10 nucleotides agree with TRBD2. From germline, CDR1 is MNHEY and CDR2 SMNVEV (reference sequence). The CDR3 is made up of 14 amino acids. V trimming: 0 bases; J trimming: 4 bases; junction bases outside the gene matches: 0. The DNA for the CDR3 is TGTGCCAGCAGTTTATCACTAGCGGGATACGAGCAGTACTTC. Amino acids: CASSLSLAGYEQYF.

This sequence joins TRBV27 and TRBJ1-1, with a possible D match to TRBD1 (6 bases). This CDR3 comprises 17 residues. V lost 2 bases, J lost 3 bases, and 19 bases lay in between. CDR1 is MNHEY, CDR2 SMNVEV, per germline (reference sequence). CDR3 DNA: TGTGCCAGCAGTTTAAGGTCGGCAGGGGACTTTTACACTGAAGCTTTCTTT. This encodes CASSLRSAGDFYTEAFF.

As regards this clonotype: The germline gene is not matched at one end of the junction; a read error may be the cause. V usage is TRBV27 and J usage is TRBJ2-3; tentatively, D is TRBD1 (7 bases). Germline loops: CDR1 MNHEY, CDR2 SMNVEV (reference sequence). CDR3 size: 15 residues. CDR3 DNA: TGTGCCACCAGTGACCCCGGCAGGGGGGCAGATACGCAGTATTTT. Amino acid sequence: CATSDPGRGADTQYF.

This clonotype showed up just a few times. The chain joins TRBV18 to TRBJ2-1, with 9 nucleotides matching TRBD2. V trimming: 0 bases; J trimming: 8 bases; junction bases outside the gene matches: 8. The CDR3 totals 16 residues. Germline CDR1 is KGHSH and CDR2 is LQKENI. In DNA form, the CDR3 reads TGTGCCAGCTCACCACCACGCGGGAGGGGCTCCGATGAGCAGTTCTTC. It encodes CASSPPRGRGSDEQFF.

This chain uses TRBV7-2 with TRBJ2-3; tentative D call: TRBD2 (5 bases). The CDR3 extends over 15 amino acids. Trimming removed 2 bases from V and 4 bases from J, with 13 bases in between. The germline V gene encodes CDR1 SGHTA and CDR2 FQGNSA. The CDR3 loop reads CASSLTPGWPDTQYF. The CDR3 DNA follows: TGTGCCAGCAGCTTAACCCCGGGGTGGCCAGATACGCAGTATTTT.

CDR3 DNA sequence: TGTGCCAGCAGTGGCCCTCAGGGGTCCTATGGCTACACCTTC. Amino acid sequence: CASSGPQGSYGYTF. The chain carries TRBV6-2 or TRBV6-3 and TRBJ1-2, with D possibly matching TRBD1 (6 bases). The V and J ends lost 5 bases and 4 bases respectively, with 14 bases between them. This CDR3 comprises 14 residues. Per germline, CDR1 MNHEY and CDR2 SVGEGT.